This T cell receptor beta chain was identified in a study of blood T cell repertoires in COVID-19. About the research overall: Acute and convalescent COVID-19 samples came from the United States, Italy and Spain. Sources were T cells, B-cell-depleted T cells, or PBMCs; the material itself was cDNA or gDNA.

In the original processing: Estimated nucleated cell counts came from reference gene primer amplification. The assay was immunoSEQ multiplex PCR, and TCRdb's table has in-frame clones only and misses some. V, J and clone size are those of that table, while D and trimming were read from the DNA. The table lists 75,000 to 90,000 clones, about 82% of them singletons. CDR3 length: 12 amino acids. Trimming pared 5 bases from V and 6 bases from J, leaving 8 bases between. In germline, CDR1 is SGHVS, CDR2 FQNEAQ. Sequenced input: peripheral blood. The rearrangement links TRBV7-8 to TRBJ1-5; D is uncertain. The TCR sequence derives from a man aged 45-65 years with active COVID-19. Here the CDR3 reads CASSPHGQPQHF. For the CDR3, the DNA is TGTGCCAGCAGCCCCCACGGTCAGCCCCAGCATTTT.